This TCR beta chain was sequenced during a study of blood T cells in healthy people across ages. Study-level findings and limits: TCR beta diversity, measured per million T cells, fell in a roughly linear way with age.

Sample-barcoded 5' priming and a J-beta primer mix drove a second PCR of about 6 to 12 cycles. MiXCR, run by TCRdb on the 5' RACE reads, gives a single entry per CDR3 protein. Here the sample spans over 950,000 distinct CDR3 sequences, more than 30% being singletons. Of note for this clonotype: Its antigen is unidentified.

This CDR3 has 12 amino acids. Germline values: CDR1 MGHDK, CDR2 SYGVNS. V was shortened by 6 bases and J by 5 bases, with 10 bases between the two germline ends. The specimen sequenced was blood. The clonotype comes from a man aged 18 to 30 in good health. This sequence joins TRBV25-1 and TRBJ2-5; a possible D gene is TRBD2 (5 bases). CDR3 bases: TGTGCCAGCAGAGGAGGACCGGAGACCCAGTACTTC. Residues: CASRGGPETQYF.